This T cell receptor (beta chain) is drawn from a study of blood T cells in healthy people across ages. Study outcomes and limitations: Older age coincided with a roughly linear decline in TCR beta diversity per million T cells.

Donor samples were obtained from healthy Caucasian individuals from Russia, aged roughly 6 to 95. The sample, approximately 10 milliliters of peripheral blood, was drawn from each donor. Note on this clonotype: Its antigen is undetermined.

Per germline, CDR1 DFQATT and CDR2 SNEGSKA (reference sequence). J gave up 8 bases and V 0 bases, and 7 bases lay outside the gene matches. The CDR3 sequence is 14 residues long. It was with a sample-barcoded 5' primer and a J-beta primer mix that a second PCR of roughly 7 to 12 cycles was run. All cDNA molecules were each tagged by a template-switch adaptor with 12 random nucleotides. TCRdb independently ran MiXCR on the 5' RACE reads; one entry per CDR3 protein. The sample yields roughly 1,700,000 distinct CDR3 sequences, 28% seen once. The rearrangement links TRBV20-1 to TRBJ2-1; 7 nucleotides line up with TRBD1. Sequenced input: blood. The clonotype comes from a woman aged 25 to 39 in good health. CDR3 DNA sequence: TGCAGTGCTAGAGATATAGACAGGGCGGATGAGCAGTTCTTC. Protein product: CSARDIDRADEQFF.